The next 26 T cell receptor beta chains were all read from a single sample in a study of T cell repertoires in cytomegalovirus infection. TCRdb fed the reads into MiXCR, producing one record per CDR3 protein. This table has about 360,000 distinct CDR3 sequences, around 18% appearing once. Sequencing used PBMCs. The receptor set was obtained from a human donor in good health (CMV status not recorded). Some clones in this sample may be carry-over from other donors' samples.

This clonotype was seen repeatedly, ten times or more. The gene calls are TRBV7-2 and TRBJ2-1, with D perhaps being TRBD1 or TRBD2 (5 bases each). Between the trimmed V and J ends, which lost 5 bases and 5 bases, there was a span of 13 bases. Germline-derived CDR1 and CDR2 are SGHTA and FQGNSA. The CDR3 covers 14 residues. The CDR3 DNA sequence: TGTGCCAGCAGCCGTGATCGAGGGGACAATGAGCAGTTCTTC. It encodes CASSRDRGDNEQFF.

The rearrangement uses TRBV7-4 and TRBJ2-1; 9 nucleotides align to TRBD2. Germline V gene lookup returns CDR1 SGHVT and CDR2 SQSDAQ. V lost 2 bases to trimming and J lost 9 bases; unmatched junction nucleotides: 8. The CDR3 loop spans 15 amino acids. In DNA form, the CDR3 reads TGTGCCAGCAGCTTATTGTCGGGACTAGCAGTTGAGCAGTTCTTC. Its protein product is CASSLLSGLAVEQFF.

The chain uses TRBV27 and TRBJ1-6; no clear D. CDR3 length equals 12 residues. V lost 6 bases and J 7 bases, leaving 7 bases between the germline ends. CDR1 is MNHEY, CDR2 SMNVEV, per germline (reference sequence). The CDR3 spells CASRGVNSPLHF. For the CDR3, the DNA is TGTGCCAGCAGGGGAGTGAATTCACCCCTCCACTTT.

This clonotype was seen many times. The rearrangement joins TRBV6-1 to TRBJ1-2; D gene ambiguous. The CDR3 sequence is 21 residues long. Germline CDR1 is MNHNS and CDR2 is SASEGT. V was clipped by 10 bases and J by 4 bases, with 40 bases between them. CDR3 sequence (DNA): TGTGCCACCCTCGGGTCGTCCCATCACGACCCTCGACGAGGAAGAACCTATGGCTACACCTTC. It specifies CATLGSSHHDPRRGRTYGYTF.

This clonotype has a count of ten or more. The gene calls are TRBV5-6 and TRBJ2-4, with D possibly being TRBD2 (5 bases). Germline CDR1 and CDR2: SGHDT and YYEEEE. The V and J ends lost 4 bases and 10 bases respectively, with 18 bases between them. This CDR3 is 14 amino acids long. CDR3 in amino acids: CASSRPGKAAIQYF. As DNA, the CDR3 is TGTGCCAGCAGCCGTCCGGGAAAGGCGGCGATTCAGTACTTC. Looking up the rest from reference TRBV5-6 and TRBJ2-4 gives the full variable domain: DAGVTQSPTHLIKTRGQQVTLRCSPKSGHDTVSWYQQALGQGPQFIFQYYEEEERQRGNFPDRFSGHQFPNYSSELNVNALLLGDSALYLCASSRPGKAAIQYFGAGTRLSVL.

The J gene is TRBJ1-6, the V gene TRBV7-9; D perhaps matches TRBD1 (6 bases). Per the germline V gene, CDR1 is SEHNR and CDR2 is FQNEAQ (reference sequence). This CDR3 comprises 14 residues. V was pared by 0 bases and J by 14 bases, with 14 bases between. CDR3 in DNA: TGTGCCAGCAGCTTAGCTGGGACACAGTCCGCCCTCCACTTT. Protein product: CASSLAGTQSALHF.

In its sample, this clonotype was seen many times. This rearrangement joins TRBV27 to TRBJ1-3, with TRBD1 matching 7 bases. V lost 10 bases and J lost 1; bases outside the gene matches: 16. The CDR3 covers 17 residues. CDR1 is MNHEY and CDR2 is SMNVEV in the germline V gene (reference sequence). The CDR3 here is CAIRPPTGCISGNTIYF. Written as DNA, the CDR3 is TGTGCCATCCGTCCCCCGACAGGGTGTATTTCTGGAAACACCATATATTTT.

This rearrangement joins TRBV5-4 to TRBJ2-5; 8 bases fit TRBD2. There are 16 residues in the CDR3. CDR1 SGHNT and CDR2 YYREEE come from the germline V gene (reference sequence). The J segment lost 4 bases and the V segment lost 3 bases, leaving 11 bases of the junction unmatched. CDR3 loop: CASSSETTSGGETQYF. DNA of the CDR3: TGTGCCAGCAGCTCGGAGACAACTAGCGGAGGAGAGACCCAGTACTTC.

This clonotype has more than one count but fewer than ten. The chain has TRBV20-1 and TRBJ1-1; 7 positions agree with TRBD1. Per the germline V gene, CDR1 is DFQATT and CDR2 is SNEGSKA (reference sequence). The length of the CDR3 is 13 residues. The V segment lost 5 bases and the J segment 5 bases; nucleotides outside the gene matches: 8. CDR3 residues: CSAGRQGWTEAFF. The CDR3 region has the DNA TGCAGTGCTGGACGACAGGGATGGACTGAAGCTTTCTTT.

This clonotype was seen a handful of times. The chain is built from TRBV6-2 or TRBV6-3 and TRBJ2-3, with D perhaps matching TRBD1 (5 bases). The CDR3 has 14 amino acids. Trimming cost V 5 bases and J 10 bases, with 19 bases left between them. CDR1 and CDR2 from the germline V gene are MNHEY and SVGEGT. The CDR3 DNA reads TGTGCCAGCAGTCCCCAGGGCCATCTAAGATCGCAGTATTTT. The encoded protein is CASSPQGHLRSQYF.

The V call is TRBV24-1, the J call TRBJ2-1; 11 nucleotides match TRBD2. The CDR3 consists of 16 residues. The germline gives CDR1 KGHDR, CDR2 SFDVKD. V dropped 4 bases and J dropped 5; count of bases not matched to a gene: 6. This CDR3 is CATSDSLAGDHNEQFF. The CDR3, as DNA: TGTGCCACCAGTGACTCACTAGCGGGGGACCACAATGAGCAGTTCTTC.

This clonotype appeared many times. The gene calls are TRBV7-2 and TRBJ2-1; TRBD1 matches at 10 bases. The CDR3 has 15 residues. The germline CDR1 and CDR2 sequences are SGHTA and FQGNSA. V trimming: 1 base; J trimming: 7 bases; junction bases outside the gene matches: 4. CDR3 DNA sequence: TGTGCCAGCAGCTTAGTAGGGACAGGGGTGAATGAGCAGTTCTTC. Amino acid sequence: CASSLVGTGVNEQFF.

The chain combines TRBV27 with TRBJ1-5, with 7 bases fitting TRBD1. The CDR3 has 13 amino acids. V shed 2 bases and J 6 bases; nucleotides not matched to a gene: 1. The V gene's germline CDR1 is MNHEY and CDR2 SMNVEV (reference sequence). CDR3 nucleotides: TGTGCCAGCAGTTTACAGGGGGTTCAGCCCCAGCATTTT. Translated: CASSLQGVQPQHF.

In its sample, this clonotype was seen many times. The chain joins TRBV7-9 to TRBJ2-1, with D perhaps matching TRBD1 or TRBD2 (7 bases each). CDR3 size: 14 residues. Trimming left V 8 bases short and J 4 bases short, with 15 bases between. Germline-derived CDR1 and CDR2 are SEHNR and FQNEAQ (reference sequence). CDR3 amino acids: CASLGRGPYNEQFF. CDR3 in DNA: TGTGCCAGCCTAGGGAGGGGGCCTTACAATGAGCAGTTCTTC.

V is TRBV28 and J is TRBJ1-1; D remains unclear. This CDR3 has 11 residues. Trimming shortened V by 7 bases and J by 3 bases, and 6 bases separated the two germline ends. CDR1 and CDR2 (germline): MDHEN, SYDVKM. CDR3 residues: CASTADTEAFF. The CDR3 nucleotides are TGTGCCAGCACGGCCGACACTGAAGCTTTCTTT.

The chain recombines TRBV10-3 with TRBJ2-5; 7 bases map to TRBD1. The CDR3 consists of 14 residues. Trimming at V came to 5 bases and at J to 2 bases, leaving 5 bases not matched to a gene. Germline V gene sequence: CDR1 ENHRY, CDR2 SYGVKD. The chain's CDR3 is CAISQTGMQETQYF. Written as DNA, the CDR3 is TGTGCCATCAGTCAGACAGGGATGCAAGAGACCCAGTACTTC.

Ten or more counts support this clonotype. This rearrangement joins TRBV7-2 to TRBJ1-6, with 7 bases matching TRBD1. Germline CDR1 reads SGHTA; CDR2 reads FQGNSA. The CDR3 length is 18 residues. With V trimmed by 5 bases and J by 6 bases, 16 bases remained unmatched. CDR3: CASSDRDVGQAVNSPLHF. Here the CDR3 DNA reads TGTGCCAGCAGCGATCGGGATGTCGGACAGGCTGTTAATTCACCCCTCCACTTT.

Remarks on this clonotype: No conserved phenylalanine or tryptophan ends this CDR3, so it is likely a read error. V is TRBV29-1 and J is TRBJ2-1, with TRBD1 as a possible D gene (6 bases). This CDR3 region has 13 residues. V lost 7 bases and J lost 0, with 10 bases in between. The germline gives CDR1 SQVTM, CDR2 ANQGSEA. The CDR3, as DNA: TGCAGCGACAGGGAAAGCTCCTACAATGAGCAGTTCCTC. Protein sequence: CSDRESSYNEQFL.

This clonotype was detected ten times or more. V and J are TRBV7-2 and TRBJ2-7; 7 nucleotides line up with TRBD1. The CDR3 has 15 amino acids. V shed 1 base and J 2 bases; nucleotides not matched to a gene: 5. Germline V gene data show CDR1 as SGHTA and CDR2 as FQGNSA. Here the CDR3 reads CASSLGPGTAYEQYF. The CDR3 nucleotides are TGTGCCAGCAGCTTAGGACCCGGGACAGCCTACGAGCAGTACTTC.

This chain uses TRBV15 with TRBJ2-7; possible D gene TRBD1, 6 bases. This CDR3 is built from 18 residues. Germline V gene sequence: CDR1 LNHNV, CDR2 YYDKDF (reference sequence). Trimming took 3 bases from V and 0 from J, leaving 21 bases between them. The CDR3 loop reads CATSRWGTLTPSSYEQYF. CDR3 in DNA: TGTGCCACCAGCAGGTGGGGGACACTGACACCGAGCTCCTACGAGCAGTACTTC.

This clonotype was picked up many times. The rearrangement joins TRBV7-2 to TRBJ1-2; TRBD1 matches 7 bases. The CDR3 contains 14 residues. Trimming at V came to 5 bases and at J to 4 bases, leaving 7 bases not matched to a gene. Germline V lookup: CDR1 SGHTA, CDR2 FQGNSA. The CDR3 coding sequence is TGTGCCAGCAGCCCGGACAGGAACGCCTATGGCTACACCTTC. Translation gives CASSPDRNAYGYTF.

The V call is TRBV4-1, the J call TRBJ1-3; a weak D match, TRBD1 (5 bases). Germline CDR1 and CDR2: MGHRA and YSYEKL. Trimming pared 3 bases from V and 0 bases from J, leaving 15 bases between. CDR3 length equals 17 residues. CDR3 bases: TGCGCCAGCAGCCATCGGCAGACAGAGAGCTCTGGAAACACCATATATTTT. It encodes CASSHRQTESSGNTIYF.

This clonotype was seen many times. The J gene is TRBJ2-3, the V gene TRBV7-2; no clear D. The CDR3 totals 11 residues. V gave up 7 bases and J gave up 3 bases, with 5 bases separating them. From germline, CDR1 is SGHTA and CDR2 FQGNSA. In DNA, the CDR3 is TGTGCCAGCACCCTAACAGATACGCAGTATTTT. Its protein is CASTLTDTQYF.

This clonotype occurred a few times. V usage is TRBV7-9 and J usage is TRBJ2-3; D not resolved. Germline CDR1 reads SEHNR; CDR2 reads FQNEAQ (reference sequence). Trimming shortened V by 5 bases and J by 0 bases, and 9 bases separated the two germline ends. The CDR3 totals 14 residues. The CDR3 nucleotides read TGTGCCAGCAGCGCGCAGACAAGCACAGATACGCAGTATTTT. Translating it yields CASSAQTSTDTQYF.

The rearrangement joins TRBV27 to TRBJ2-3; 7 bases agree with TRBD1. The CDR3 totals 15 residues. Germline CDR1 reads MNHEY; CDR2 reads SMNVEV (reference sequence). J lost 0 bases, V lost 1 base, and 1 base had no gene match. This chain's CDR3 is CASSLWDSSTDTQYF. The CDR3 DNA is TGTGCCAGCAGTTTATGGGACAGTAGCACAGATACGCAGTATTTT.

This clonotype was counted a few times. The junction departs from germline at one end; a sequencing error may be responsible. The chain links TRBV10-3 to TRBJ1-6; unclear D gene. Looked up from germline, CDR1 is ENHRY and CDR2 is SYGVKD. CDR3 length: 14 amino acids. This chain's CDR3 is CAITEGRLNSPLHF. In DNA, the CDR3 is TGTGCGATCACCGAGGGCAGATTGAATTCACCCCTCCACTTT.